This TCR beta chain was sequenced in a study of blood T cell repertoires in COVID-19. About the research overall: PBMCs, B-cell-depleted T cells, or T cells provided the cDNA or gDNA that made up the material.

Participant ages covered about 18 to 89 years across some 25 US areas. A COVID-19 case was met by exposed participants within 2 weeks before study entry. Per the original methods: Estimates of nucleated cell counts were drawn from the amplification of reference gene primers. Sequenced by immunoSEQ multiplex PCR; TCRdb stores in-frame clones only, minus some. The V and J calls and clone size are taken from that table; D and trimming were inferred from the DNA. The table has some 180,000 clones, 80% seen once; the top ten hold over 13%. The CDR3 sequence is 16 residues long. V lost 7 bases, J lost 4 bases, and 12 bases stayed unmatched. Germline V gene sequence: CDR1 MNHNY, CDR2 SVGAGI (reference sequence).

The TCR sequence derives from a man aged 55 to 70 who had been exposed to COVID-19. Sequencing was done on a sample of PBMCs or T cells enriched from blood (not recorded which). The chain couples TRBV6-6 to TRBJ2-2; 7 bases are shared with TRBD2. CDR3 sequence: CASIAEAGVFTGELFF. The CDR3 coding sequence is TGTGCCAGCATCGCGGAGGCGGGAGTCTTCACCGGGGAGCTGTTTTTT.